Following are 28 T cell receptor beta chains from one sample sequenced in a study of blood T cell repertoires in COVID-19. The table came from immunoSEQ multiplex PCR; TCRdb's copy has only in-frame clones and leaves some out. The sample lists around 100,000 clones, approximately 91% occurring once. The sequencing sample was made of peripheral blood. All receptors derive from a man in his fifties with active COVID-19.

This clone was detected only a few times. This rearrangement joins TRBV9 to TRBJ2-3; the D gene is possibly TRBD1 (6 bases). CDR3 length equals 15 residues. Per the germline V gene, CDR1 is SGDLS and CDR2 is YYNGEE. V shed 3 bases and J shed 10 bases, with 21 bases lying between them. The CDR3 nucleotides read TGTGCCAGCAGCGCCCGGGACCAAACAGGGCTTCCGCAGTATTTT. Residues: CASSARDQTGLPQYF.

The J gene is TRBJ2-5, the V gene TRBV5-1, with 8 positions matching TRBD2. Germline lookup yields CDR1 SGHRS and CDR2 YFSETQ. CDR3 length equals 15 residues. Trimming cost V 4 bases and J 2 bases; bases outside gene matches: 7. CDR3 amino acids: CASSPGVAGQETQYF. CDR3 DNA: TGCGCCAGCAGCCCGGGGGTAGCGGGGCAAGAGACCCAGTACTTC.

The rearrangement joins TRBV24-1 to TRBJ2-1; the match to TRBD2 covers 15 bases. The CDR3 consists of 20 residues. The V gene's germline CDR1 is KGHDR and CDR2 SFDVKD. Trimming at V came to 3 bases and at J to 0 bases, leaving 8 bases not matched to a gene. In DNA, the CDR3 is TGTGCCACCAGTGATCCGGGACTAGCGGGAGGAGGGAGCTCCTACAATGAGCAGTTCTTC. It encodes CATSDPGLAGGGSSYNEQFF.

V is TRBV5-1 and J is TRBJ2-1; 9 nucleotides line up with TRBD2. The V gene end was trimmed by 2 bases and the J gene end by 7 bases; junction bases not matched to a gene: 1. Germline loops: CDR1 SGHRS, CDR2 YFSETQ. CDR3 length: 13 residues. CDR3 sequence reads: CASSFTSGNEQFF. The CDR3 bases are TGCGCCAGCAGCTTTACTAGCGGGAATGAGCAGTTCTTC.

To note about this clone: Distinct nucleotide sequences in the sample also encode this CDR3. J is TRBJ2-5 and V is TRBV6-6; TRBD2 matches 7 bases. The CDR3 has 14 residues. Unmatched junction bases numbered 2, after V lost 3 bases and J lost 1 base. Per germline, CDR1 MNHNY and CDR2 SVGAGI (reference sequence). CDR3 nucleotides: TGTGCCAGCAGTTATTCGGGGGGCCAAGAGACCCAGTACTTC. Amino acid sequence: CASSYSGGQETQYF.

V usage is TRBV6-6 and J usage is TRBJ2-3; no clear D. CDR3 length equals 12 residues. V was clipped by 10 bases and J by 1 base, with 9 bases between them. Germline loops: CDR1 MNHNY, CDR2 SVGAGI (reference sequence). The CDR3 protein is CATHKGTDTQYF. As DNA, the CDR3 is TGTGCCACCCACAAAGGCACAGATACGCAGTATTTT.

V is TRBV7-2 and J is TRBJ2-5; TRBD1 aligns across 7 bases. This CDR3 has 15 residues. In germline, CDR1 is SGHTA, CDR2 FQGNSA. After removal of 4 bases from V and 2 bases from J, the junction contained 7 bases not matched to a gene. CDR3 residues: CASSYSRGQQETQYF. DNA for the CDR3: TGTGCCAGCAGCTATTCCCGGGGACAGCAAGAGACCCAGTACTTC.

V is TRBV20-1 and J is TRBJ2-7; maybe TRBD1 (6 bases). There are 11 residues in the CDR3. CDR1 and CDR2 (germline): DFQATT, SNEGSKA (reference sequence). The ends were cut back, 5 bases at V and 5 bases at J, with 10 bases in the middle. DNA of the CDR3: TGCAGTGCTGCACAGGGTAACGAGCAGTACTTC. Its translation is CSAAQGNEQYF.

V and J are TRBV4-1 and TRBJ1-1; D gene unclear. The V gene's germline CDR1 is MGHRA and CDR2 YSYEKL. The CDR3 has 16 residues. Trimming shortened V by 4 bases and J by 4 bases, and 19 bases separated the two germline ends. The CDR3 spells CASSPGNTRGTTEAFF. CDR3 coding DNA: TGCGCCAGCAGCCCTGGAAATACTCGGGGAACCACTGAAGCTTTCTTT.

The J gene is TRBJ2-2, the V gene TRBV9; a weak D match, TRBD2 (5 bases). Germline CDR1 and CDR2: SGDLS and YYNGEE. There are 15 residues in the CDR3. V lost 1 base to trimming and J lost 6 bases, with 13 bases between them. In DNA form, the CDR3 reads TGTGCCAGCAGCGTATCTAGCCATTCCGCCGGGGAGCTGTTTTTT. It codes for CASSVSSHSAGELFF.

J is TRBJ2-2 and V is TRBV19, with 9 bases identical to TRBD1. The CDR3 runs to 13 residues. Looked up from germline, CDR1 is LNHDA and CDR2 is SQIVND (reference sequence). V dropped 11 bases and J dropped 3; count of bases not matched to a gene: 4. The CDR3 is CAGGTGYTGELFF. The CDR3 DNA reads as TGTGCCGGAGGGACAGGGTACACCGGGGAGCTGTTTTTT.

The gene calls are TRBV6-5 and TRBJ1-6; D not certain. The CDR3 extends over 16 amino acids. Germline V gene data show CDR1 as MNHEY and CDR2 as SVGAGI. Trimming removed 0 bases from V and 7 bases from J, with 13 bases in between. The CDR3 sequence is CASSYSIPRENSPLHF. DNA of the CDR3: TGTGCCAGCAGTTACTCGATTCCCCGGGAGAATTCACCCCTCCACTTT.

The chain recombines TRBV6-2 or TRBV6-3 with TRBJ2-1, with D possibly matching TRBD2 (5 bases). The CDR3 runs 15 residues. Between the trimmed V and J ends, which lost 2 bases and 7 bases, there was a span of 15 bases. Germline loops: CDR1 MNHEY, CDR2 SVGEGT. The DNA of the CDR3 is TGTGCCAGCAGTTACCCCACTAGGTCGGTGAATGAGCAGTTCTTC. It yields the protein CASSYPTRSVNEQFF.

The CDR3 reads CASSETRRAGGKNEQFF. As DNA, the CDR3 is TGTGCCAGCAGTGAAACCCGTCGAGCGGGGGGGAAAAATGAGCAGTTCTTC. The chain recombines TRBV25-1 with TRBJ2-1; TRBD2 agrees at 10 bases. V gave up 2 bases and J gave up 7 bases; unmatched junction bases: 11. Germline CDR1 is MGHDK and CDR2 is SYGVNS. This CDR3 has 17 residues.

This rearrangement joins TRBV19 to TRBJ1-6; D is perhaps TRBD1 (5 bases). The length of the CDR3 is 19 residues. The V and J ends lost 1 base and 0 bases respectively, with 16 bases between them. The germline V gene encodes CDR1 LNHDA and CDR2 SQIVND (reference sequence). The CDR3 spells CASSIGRQGDVSYNSPLHF. The CDR3 DNA sequence: TGTGCCAGTAGTATAGGGCGCCAGGGTGATGTCTCCTATAATTCACCCCTCCACTTT.

The rearrangement uses TRBV7-8 and TRBJ2-7; 8 bases are a match to TRBD1. With 5 bases clipped from V and 1 base from J, the junction kept 7 bases outside the gene matches. Germline V gene lookup returns CDR1 SGHVS and CDR2 FQNEAQ. The CDR3 has 15 residues. For the CDR3, the DNA is TGTGCCAGCAGCCCGGACAGGGATATGTCCTACGAGCAGTACTTC. Protein product: CASSPDRDMSYEQYF.

The rearrangement links TRBV27 to TRBJ1-2; 7 bases fit TRBD1. V shed 6 bases, J shed 8 bases, and the junction held 9 bases outside the gene matches. The CDR3 has 13 amino acids. Germline CDR1 and CDR2: MNHEY and SMNVEV (reference sequence). In nucleotides, the CDR3 is TGTGCCAGCAGAAGCACAGGGGTTCAAGGCTACACCTTC. Its protein is CASRSTGVQGYTF.

This clone was seen more than once but under ten times. This chain joins TRBV18 and TRBJ2-1; D perhaps matches TRBD1 (5 bases). This CDR3 spans 13 amino acids. Per germline, CDR1 KGHSH and CDR2 LQKENI. The V end was cut by 3 bases, the J end by 7 bases, with 10 bases between. The CDR3 DNA reads TGTGCCAGCTCACCTACAGGCATGAATGAGCAGTTCTTC. Residues: CASSPTGMNEQFF.

This chain links TRBV18 with TRBJ2-6; 8 positions match TRBD1. The CDR3 runs 17 residues. J was trimmed by 2 bases and V by 4 bases; bases with no gene match: 7. Germline CDR1 is KGHSH and CDR2 is LQKENI. The CDR3 DNA follows: TGTGCCAGCTCACGCCAGGGGGCGACCCCTGGGGCCAACGTCCTGACTTTC. Its translation is CASSRQGATPGANVLTF.

This chain uses TRBV7-2 with TRBJ1-1; TRBD1 matches at 9 bases. J gave up 5 bases and V 4 bases, and 2 bases lay outside the gene matches. CDR3 length equals 13 residues. Germline V gene lookup returns CDR1 SGHTA and CDR2 FQGNSA. CDR3 DNA sequence: TGTGCCAGCAGCTCAGGACAGGGGACTGAAGCTTTCTTT. The encoded protein is CASSSGQGTEAFF. Complete variable domain (other parts from reference TRBV7-2 and TRBJ1-1): GAGVSQSPSNKVTEKGKDVELRCDPISGHTALYWYRQSLGQGLEFLIYFQGNSAPDKSGLPSDRFSAERTGGSVSTLTIQRTQQEDSAVYLCASSSGQGTEAFFGQGTRLTVV.

The chain couples TRBV6-6 to TRBJ1-1; 8 bases are shared with TRBD1. This CDR3 contains 15 residues. Germline CDR1 MNHNY, CDR2 SVGAGI (reference sequence). The V gene end was trimmed by 2 bases and the J gene end by 5 bases; junction bases not matched to a gene: 7. CDR3 residues: CASSYADRAKTEAFF. The CDR3 nucleotides are TGTGCCAGCAGTTACGCGGACAGGGCGAAGACTGAAGCTTTCTTT.

This rearrangement joins TRBV5-8 to TRBJ1-5, with a possible D match to TRBD1 (6 bases). V shed 4 bases and J shed 3 bases, with 14 bases lying between them. The CDR3 is 15 residues long. Germline loops: CDR1 SGHTS, CDR2 YDEGEE. The CDR3 spells CASSNRVANNQPQHF. The DNA for the CDR3 is TGTGCCAGCAGCAACAGGGTCGCCAACAATCAGCCCCAGCATTTT. The variable domain in full, with the rest retrieved from reference TRBV5-8 and TRBJ1-5, is EAGVTQSPTHLIKTRGQQATLRCSPISGHTSVYWYQQALGLGLQFLLWYDEGEERNRGNFPPRFSGRQFPNYSSELNVNALELEDSALYLCASSNRVANNQPQHFGDGTRLSIL.

The V gene is TRBV3-1 (or the pseudogene TRBV3-2), the J gene TRBJ2-3, with D tentatively TRBD2 (6 bases). Trimming stripped 4 bases from V and 6 bases from J, with 17 bases between. Germline V lookup: CDR1 LGHDT, CDR2 YNNKEL (reference sequence). This CDR3 spans 15 amino acids. In DNA form, the CDR3 reads TGTGCCAGCAGCCCGCCGGTAGCGGCTCTGGATACGCAGTATTTT. It codes for CASSPPVAALDTQYF.

This chain links TRBV29-1 with TRBJ1-2; no firm D call. The germline gives CDR1 SQVTM, CDR2 ANQGSEA. This CDR3 has 11 amino acids. V lost 8 bases, J lost 7 bases, and 14 bases lay in between. For the CDR3, the DNA is TGCAGCATTAACCCGCTAACTGGCTACACCTTC. This encodes CSINPLTGYTF. Variable domain in full (rest from reference TRBV29-1 and TRBJ1-2): SAVISQKPSRDICQRGTSLTIQCQVDSQVTMMFWYRQQPGQSLTLIATANQGSEATYESGFVIDKFPISRPNLTFSTLTVSNMSPEDSSIYLCSINPLTGYTFGSGTRLTVV.

The chain combines TRBV7-9 with TRBJ2-3, with D perhaps matching TRBD1 (5 bases). Germline V gene data show CDR1 as SEHNR and CDR2 as FQNEAQ (reference sequence). The length of the CDR3 is 16 residues. Trimming removed 5 bases from V and 2 bases from J, with 17 bases in between. Here the CDR3 reads CASSLEGAQDTDTQYF. CDR3 DNA: TGTGCCAGCAGCCTCGAAGGGGCTCAAGACACAGATACGCAGTATTTT.

This chain uses TRBV5-1 with TRBJ2-1; 8 nucleotides line up with TRBD1. This CDR3 has 13 residues. V was pared by 4 bases and J by 3 bases, with 0 bases of the junction left unmatched. In germline, CDR1 is SGHRS, CDR2 YFSETQ. CDR3 nucleotide sequence: TGCGCCAGCAGCGGACAGGGCTACAATGAGCAGTTCTTC. It codes for CASSGQGYNEQFF.

The chain has TRBV7-3 and TRBJ2-3, with D possibly matching TRBD1 (6 bases). Trimming left V 1 base short and J 5 bases short, with 13 bases between. The CDR3 runs 15 residues. The germline V gene encodes CDR1 SGHTA and CDR2 FQGTGA. CDR3 sequence (DNA): TGTGCCAGCAGCTTAAGAGGGACAAAGGGAGATACGCAGTATTTT. Residues: CASSLRGTKGDTQYF.

The chain combines TRBV27 with TRBJ2-5; D might be TRBD2 (5 bases). V was cut by 5 bases and J by 2 bases, with 24 bases left in between. Germline CDR1 and CDR2: MNHEY and SMNVEV (reference sequence). This CDR3 contains 18 residues. The CDR3 DNA reads as TGTGCCAGCAGTCCCGAACCGAACCCGGACTTGGGACAAGAGACCCAGTACTTC. Translation: CASSPEPNPDLGQETQYF.